This T cell receptor (beta chain) is drawn from a study of cytomegalovirus exposure and HLA in healthy donors. Study-level points and caveats: In an earlier analysis, productive rearrangement rates for most beta V segments clustered near 87% or 30%.

Trimming stripped 3 bases from V and 2 bases from J, with 15 bases between. Germline lookup yields CDR1 SGHKS and CDR2 YYEKEE (reference sequence). The CDR3 consists of 15 residues. As regards this clone: The antigen remains undetermined.

13 Jbeta primers and 60 Vbeta primers were used for the PCR. Libraries were prepared by immunoSEQ multiplex PCR; TCRdb keeps only in-frame clonotypes and omits some of them. This table has some 200,000 clones, around 74% appearing once. The gene calls are TRBV5-5 and TRBJ2-7; D remains unclear. This TCR came from a girl aged 5-17 years in good health and CMV-seropositive. Sequencing used PBMCs. CDR3 in amino acids: CASSSPHRSPYEQYF. The CDR3 region has the DNA TGTGCCAGCAGCTCCCCACACCGATCCCCCTACGAGCAGTACTTC.